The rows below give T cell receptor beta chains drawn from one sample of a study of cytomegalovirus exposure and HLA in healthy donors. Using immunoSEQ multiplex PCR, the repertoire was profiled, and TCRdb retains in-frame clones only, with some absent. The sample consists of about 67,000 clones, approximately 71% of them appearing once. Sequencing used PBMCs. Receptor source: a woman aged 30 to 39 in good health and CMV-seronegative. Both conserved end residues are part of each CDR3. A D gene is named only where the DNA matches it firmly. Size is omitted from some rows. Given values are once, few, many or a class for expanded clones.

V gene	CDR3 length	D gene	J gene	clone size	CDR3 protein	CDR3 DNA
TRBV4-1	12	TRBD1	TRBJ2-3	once	CASSLKGATQYF	TGTGCCAGCAGCCTAAAGGGGGCTACGCAGTATTTT
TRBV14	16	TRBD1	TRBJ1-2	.	CASSPFLTGSNYGYTF	TGTGCCAGCAGTCCCTTTTTGACAGGGTCGAACTATGGCTACACCTTC
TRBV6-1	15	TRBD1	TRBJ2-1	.	CASSWGQSAYNEQFF	TGTGCCAGCAGTTGGGGACAGTCGGCCTACAATGAGCAGTTCTTC
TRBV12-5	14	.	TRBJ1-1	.	CASAIGGPDTEAFF	TGTGCTAGTGCCATCGGGGGGCCTGACACTGAAGCTTTCTTT
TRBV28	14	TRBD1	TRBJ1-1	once	CASRAGTGTLVAFF	TGTGCCAGCAGGGCCGGGACAGGGACCCTAGTAGCTTTCTTT
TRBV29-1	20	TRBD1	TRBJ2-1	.	CSVVGWASPDRGTRENEQFF	TGCAGCGTTGTGGGTTGGGCCTCTCCTGACAGGGGAACTCGCGAGAATGAGCAGTTCTTC
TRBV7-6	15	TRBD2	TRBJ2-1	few	CASSLLAGGLNEQFF	TGTGCCAGCAGCTTGCTAGCGGGGGGGTTGAATGAGCAGTTCTTC
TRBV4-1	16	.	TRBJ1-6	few	CASSQPREGRVSPLHF	TGCGCCAGCAGCCAACCCCGGGAGGGTCGGGTTTCACCCCTCCACTTT
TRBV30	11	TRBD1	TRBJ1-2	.	CAWTTGVGYTF	TGTGCCTGGACCACAGGGGTTGGCTACACCTTC
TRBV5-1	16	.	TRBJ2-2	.	CASSLVVGWNTGELFF	TGCGCCAGCAGCTTGGTTGTCGGGTGGAACACCGGGGAGCTGTTTTTT
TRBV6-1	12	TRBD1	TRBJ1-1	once	CASSSRGLEAFF	TGTGCCAGCAGCTCTAGGGGGCTCGAAGCTTTCTTT
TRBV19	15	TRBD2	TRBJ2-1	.	CASSTTSGSYNEQFF	TGTGCCAGTAGTACTACTAGCGGGAGTTACAATGAGCAGTTCTTC
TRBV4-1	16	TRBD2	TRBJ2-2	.	CRSRHTTSDNTGELFF	TGCAGAAGCCGGCATACGACTAGCGACAACACCGGGGAGCTGTTTTTT
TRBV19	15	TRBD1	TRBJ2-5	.	CASSIDGQGRETQYF	TGTGCCAGTAGTATAGACGGACAGGGAAGAGAGACCCAGTACTTC